These 17 T cell receptor beta chains came from one sample sequenced in a study of vaccination effects on CD4 cells after COVID-19. Which antigens these TCRs recognize remains unknown. Assay: immunoSEQ multiplex PCR; the TCRdb copy retains only in-frame clones and omits some. The sample records over 50,000 clones, roughly 80% being singletons. Sequencing followed a ViraFEST assay step that expanded antigen-specific CD4+ T cells with viral peptide pools. Scientists isolated CD4+ T cells after an approximately 10-day culture period ended. This sample comprised CD4+ T cells from PBMCs cultured with HCoV-229E spike peptides, obtained before COVID-19 vaccination. The receptors here all came from a human donor who received a COVID-19 vaccine.

V is TRBV6-4 and J is TRBJ2-7, with 7 bases aligning to TRBD2. The CDR3 length is 13 residues. V gave up 3 bases and J gave up 5 bases; unmatched junction bases: 4. Germline V gene lookup returns CDR1 MRHNA and CDR2 SNTAGT. CDR3 amino acids: CASSERGDHEQYV. The CDR3 DNA sequence: TGTGCCAGCAGTGAACGGGGGGACCACGAGCAGTACGTC.

This chain connects TRBV14 to TRBJ2-2; D is ambiguous. The germline V gene has CDR1 SGHDN and CDR2 FVKESK. This CDR3 has 13 amino acids. The V gene lost 2 bases and the J gene lost 5 bases, with 6 bases spanning the gap. The CDR3 DNA reads as TGTGCCAGCAGCCAACAGGCAACCGGGGAGCTGTTTTTT. Amino acids: CASSQQATGELFF. Looking up the rest from reference TRBV14 and TRBJ2-2 gives the full variable domain: EAGVTQFPSHSVIEKGQTVTLRCDPISGHDNLYWYRRVMGKEIKFLLHFVKESKQDESGMPNNRFLAERTGGTYSTLKVQPAELEDSGVYFCASSQQATGELFFGEGSRLTVL.

This clone has a handful of counts. The chain combines TRBV10-1 with TRBJ1-2; D is unclear. V was trimmed by 2 bases and J by 5 bases, leaving 9 bases between them. The CDR3 consists of 13 residues. Germline CDR1 WNHNN, CDR2 SYGVQD (reference sequence). CDR3 sequence reads: CASSEAGIYGYTF. The CDR3, as DNA: TGCGCCAGCAGTGAGGCCGGGATTTATGGCTACACCTTC.

V is TRBV19 and J is TRBJ1-4, with TRBD1 as a possible D gene (6 bases). The CDR3 covers 14 residues. V shed 4 bases and J shed 3 bases, with 9 bases lying between them. CDR1 and CDR2 from the germline V gene are LNHDA and SQIVND (reference sequence). In DNA, the CDR3 is TGTGCCAGTAGTAGAGGGGGAGCTAATGAAAAACTGTTTTTT. Its translation is CASSRGGANEKLFF.

This clone showed up just a few times. The chain couples TRBV5-4 to TRBJ1-3, with TRBD1 identical over 8 bases. The length of the CDR3 is 15 residues. V lost 5 bases and J lost 2; bases outside the gene matches: 6. CDR1 and CDR2 from the germline V gene are SGHNT and YYREEE (reference sequence). CDR3 DNA: TGTGCCAGCAGTTTGACAGGGGAGGCTGGAAACACCATATATTTT. Amino acid sequence: CASSLTGEAGNTIYF.

The V gene is TRBV27, the J gene TRBJ2-3, with 10 bases aligning to TRBD2. The germline CDR1 and CDR2 sequences are MNHEY and SMNVEV (reference sequence). The V and J ends lost 6 bases and 5 bases, in that order; junction bases with no gene match: 5. The CDR3 totals 14 residues. In nucleotides, the CDR3 is TGTGCCAGCAGCACCGGGACTAGCGTAGATACGCAGTATTTT. Translation gives CASSTGTSVDTQYF.

CDR3 sequence reads: CASSPADRTHGYTF. CDR3 DNA: TGTGCCAGCTCACCCGCAGACAGAACACATGGCTACACCTTC. This chain uses TRBV18 with TRBJ1-2, with D tentatively TRBD1 (5 bases). Germline CDR1 is KGHSH and CDR2 is LQKENI. Trimming removed 3 bases from V and 6 bases from J, with 14 bases in between. The CDR3 extends over 14 amino acids.

V gene TRBV7-2 combines with J gene TRBJ2-2; TRBD2 matches at 8 bases. Germline V gene sequence: CDR1 SGHTA, CDR2 FQGNSA. Unmatched junction bases numbered 8, after V lost 8 bases and J lost 3 bases. CDR3 length: 15 residues. CDR3 sequence (DNA): TGTGCCAGCCATTCGGGGGGGCTCGACACCGGGGAGCTGTTTTTT. It translates to CASHSGGLDTGELFF. Combining the CDR3 with reference TRBV7-2 and TRBJ2-2 gives the whole variable domain GAGVSQSPSNKVTEKGKDVELRCDPISGHTALYWYRQSLGQGLEFLIYFQGNSAPDKSGLPSDRFSAERTGGSVSTLTIQRTQQEDSAVYLCASHSGGLDTGELFFGEGSRLTVL.

This clone was observed a few times. V usage is TRBV2 and J usage is TRBJ1-1; TRBD1 aligns across 8 bases. Germline loops: CDR1 SNHLY, CDR2 FYNNEI. The CDR3 loop spans 13 amino acids. V was pared by 8 bases and J by 4 bases, with 6 bases of the junction left unmatched. The CDR3 loop reads CASARTGGTEAFF. CDR3 coding DNA: TGTGCCAGCGCGCGTACAGGGGGCACTGAAGCTTTCTTT.

In this sample, this clone turned up a few times. This sequence joins TRBV28 and TRBJ2-7, with 9 nucleotides matching TRBD1. Germline assignment: CDR1 MDHEN and CDR2 SYDVKM. V dropped 4 bases and J dropped 5; count of bases not matched to a gene: 6. This CDR3 has 14 residues. CDR3 bases: TGTGCCAGCAGTTCGCCTTGGACAGGGGACGAGCAGTACGTC. As protein: CASSSPWTGDEQYV.

This chain uses TRBV28 with TRBJ2-1; 7 bases align to TRBD2. The CDR3 spans 16 residues. Germline values: CDR1 MDHEN, CDR2 SYDVKM. V trimming: 5 bases; J trimming: 0 bases; junction bases outside the gene matches: 7. DNA of the CDR3: TGTGCCAGCAGTGCCGGGGGGACCCTCTCCTACAATGAGCAGTTCTTC. This sequence encodes CASSAGGTLSYNEQFF.

The rearrangement uses TRBV14 and TRBJ1-6; no reliable D call. The CDR3 is 15 residues long. Germline V gene sequence: CDR1 SGHDN, CDR2 FVKESK. V was cut by 0 bases and J by 9 bases, with 12 bases left in between. CDR3 coding DNA: TGTGCCAGCAGCCAAGAGACTTCGGCACTTTCACCCCTCCACTTT. This translates into CASSQETSALSPLHF.

This clone appeared a few times. This sequence joins TRBV19 and TRBJ2-1; 16 nucleotides agree with TRBD2. From germline, CDR1 is LNHDA and CDR2 SQIVND (reference sequence). The CDR3 loop spans 16 amino acids. V shed 3 bases and J 7 bases; nucleotides not matched to a gene: 3. CDR3 sequence: CASSIWGLAGGNEQFF. For the CDR3, the DNA is TGTGCCAGTAGTATCTGGGGACTAGCGGGGGGGAATGAGCAGTTCTTC.

The chain uses TRBV2 and TRBJ1-5; 10 positions agree with TRBD1. After removal of 6 bases from V and 5 bases from J, the junction contained 1 base not matched to a gene. Germline V gives CDR1 SNHLY, CDR2 FYNNEI. CDR3 length: 13 residues. CDR3 protein: CASRGTGDQPQHF. The CDR3 DNA follows: TGTGCCAGCAGGGGGACAGGGGATCAGCCCCAGCATTTT.

This clone was seen a handful of times. V is TRBV5-5 and J is TRBJ2-7, with TRBD2 as a possible D gene (7 bases). Germline assignment: CDR1 SGHKS and CDR2 YYEKEE (reference sequence). This CDR3 has 15 residues. For the CDR3, the DNA is TGTGCCAGCAGTTTGGGGGGGGCTGGGTCCTACGAGCAGTACGTC. This translates into CASSLGGAGSYEQYV.

This clone has a handful of counts. The chain is built from TRBV16 and TRBJ1-3; D is possibly TRBD1 (5 bases). Looked up from germline, CDR1 is KGHSY and CDR2 is FQNENV. V dropped 1 base and J dropped 4 bases, with 11 bases sitting between them. The CDR3 is 15 amino acids. The CDR3 nucleotides are TGTGCCAGCAGCCAATACGGGACCGTAGGAAACACCATATATTTT. It translates to CASSQYGTVGNTIYF.

V and J are TRBV5-6 and TRBJ2-7; D remains ambiguous. V shed 4 bases and J shed 2 bases, with 28 bases lying between them. Per the germline V gene, CDR1 is SGHDT and CDR2 is YYEEEE. The CDR3 is 19 amino acids. CDR3 DNA: TGTGCCAGCAGCACAAGACAAGGGCCTATAAGCGACCCTCCCTACGAGCAGTACGTC. It specifies CASSTRQGPISDPPYEQYV.